Below, 21 T cell receptor beta chains from the same sample are listed, as sequenced in a study of cytomegalovirus exposure and HLA in healthy donors. The repertoire was sequenced with immunoSEQ multiplex PCR; TCRdb's copy has only in-frame clones and lacks some. The sample lists 150,000 or so clones, 89% occurring once. The source material was PBMCs. These receptors came from a woman between 18 and 29 years old in good health and CMV-seropositive.

The gene calls are TRBV7-8 and TRBJ1-4; 11 bases line up with TRBD1. The J segment lost 13 bases and the V segment lost 5 bases, leaving 6 bases of the junction unmatched. CDR1 and CDR2 (germline): SGHVS, FQNEAQ. The CDR3 consists of 13 residues. The CDR3 protein is CASSPRTGGRLFF. In DNA, the CDR3 is TGTGCCAGCAGCCCTCGGACAGGGGGCAGACTGTTTTTT.

The rearrangement uses TRBV27 and TRBJ2-7, with 8 bases lining up with TRBD1. CDR3 size: 15 residues. Trimming took 3 bases from V and 6 from J; bases not matched to a gene: 10. The V gene's germline CDR1 is MNHEY and CDR2 SMNVEV (reference sequence). The CDR3 protein is CASSFSGQVLFEQYF. The CDR3 DNA sequence: TGTGCCAGCAGTTTTTCGGGACAGGTTCTTTTCGAGCAGTACTTC.

V gene TRBV4-1 combines with J gene TRBJ2-1; 9 bases fit TRBD1. The CDR3 spans 16 residues. Germline V gene sequence: CDR1 MGHRA, CDR2 YSYEKL. The V gene end was trimmed by 3 bases and the J gene end by 3 bases; junction bases not matched to a gene: 6. As DNA, the CDR3 is TGCGCCAGCAGCCACCCGGACAGGGGAATCTACAATGAGCAGTTCTTC. Amino acids: CASSHPDRGIYNEQFF.

This clone has just a few counts. The chain is built from TRBV28 and TRBJ2-1; possible D gene TRBD1, 5 bases. The V gene lost 2 bases and the J gene lost 8 bases, with 13 bases spanning the gap. This CDR3 has 14 residues. CDR1 MDHEN and CDR2 SYDVKM come from the germline V gene. The CDR3 spells CASSLLDSTHEQFF. DNA of the CDR3: TGTGCCAGCAGTTTACTAGACAGTACCCATGAGCAGTTCTTC.

This clone was counted between two and nine times. The chain is built from TRBV9 and TRBJ1-4; TRBD1 matches 7 bases. Germline CDR1 reads SGDLS; CDR2 reads YYNGEE. This CDR3 region has 15 residues. The V segment lost 2 bases and the J segment 7 bases; nucleotides outside the gene matches: 8. The CDR3 loop is CASSVDTTGIEKLFF. Here the CDR3 DNA reads TGTGCCAGCAGCGTTGACACGACAGGGATTGAAAAACTGTTTTTT. The full variable domain, in which reference TRBV9 and TRBJ1-4 provide the parts outside the CDR3, is DSGVTQTPKHLITATGQRVTLRCSPRSGDLSVYWYQQSLDQGLQFLIQYYNGEERAKGNILERFSAQQFPDLHSELNLSSLELGDSALYFCASSVDTTGIEKLFFGSGTQLSVL.

The rearrangement joins TRBV4-2 to TRBJ2-1, with 11 nucleotides matching TRBD2. Germline V gives CDR1 LGHNA, CDR2 YNFKEQ. CDR3 size: 18 residues. With 0 bases clipped from V and 2 bases from J, the junction kept 6 bases outside the gene matches. The CDR3: CASSQEASGGTPYNEQFF. In DNA form, the CDR3 reads TGTGCCAGCAGCCAAGAGGCTAGCGGGGGGACCCCCTACAATGAGCAGTTCTTC.

The chain links TRBV5-1 to TRBJ2-3, with 8 bases lining up with TRBD1. Germline-derived CDR1 and CDR2 are SGHRS and YFSETQ. V dropped 0 bases and J dropped 5; count of bases not matched to a gene: 8. The CDR3 contains 16 residues. CDR3 sequence: CASSLAAGGGEDTQYF. CDR3 bases: TGCGCCAGCAGCTTGGCCGCAGGGGGCGGGGAAGATACGCAGTATTTT.

The chain joins TRBV11-2 to TRBJ1-5; no clear D gene. V lost 1 base and J lost 1, with 14 bases in between. The V gene's germline CDR1 is SGHAT and CDR2 FQNNGV. The CDR3 is 17 residues long. CDR3 amino acids: CASSLVGRRSSNQPQHF. For the CDR3, the DNA is TGTGCCAGCAGCTTAGTAGGGAGACGGTCGAGCAATCAGCCCCAGCATTTT.

V is TRBV4-3 and J is TRBJ2-7; no definite D call. There are 15 residues in the CDR3. The germline gives CDR1 LGHNA, CDR2 YSLEER. Trimming took 0 bases from V and 3 from J, leaving 12 bases between them. The CDR3 DNA sequence: TGCGCCAGCAGCCAAGAAAGTAGCTCGGGCTACGAGCAGTACTTC. Residues: CASSQESSSGYEQYF.

The chain combines TRBV4-3 with TRBJ2-6, with a possible D match to TRBD2 (6 bases). Germline loops: CDR1 LGHNA, CDR2 YSLEER. Deletions cut 0 bases from V and 4 bases from J, with 13 bases between. This CDR3 has 17 residues. The CDR3 here is CASSQDLGGSGANVLTF. CDR3 in DNA: TGCGCCAGCAGCCAAGATCTTGGGGGGAGCGGGGCCAACGTCCTGACTTTC.

The chain recombines TRBV27 with TRBJ1-2; D not certain. The CDR3 is 13 amino acids. Germline CDR1 is MNHEY and CDR2 is SMNVEV (reference sequence). V was cut by 5 bases and J by 3 bases, with 10 bases left in between. This chain's CDR3 is CASSIAPYYGYTF. CDR3 DNA sequence: TGTGCCAGCAGTATAGCCCCCTACTATGGCTACACCTTC.

This sequence joins TRBV18 and TRBJ2-3; TRBD2 is a possible D gene (6 bases). Between the trimmed V and J ends, which lost 0 bases and 2 bases, there was a span of 15 bases. This CDR3 contains 17 residues. In germline, CDR1 is KGHSH, CDR2 LQKENI. CDR3: CASSPPGGDANTDTQYF. CDR3 DNA sequence: TGTGCCAGCTCACCACCCGGGGGAGATGCAAACACAGATACGCAGTATTTT.

The rearrangement uses TRBV9 and TRBJ2-1; 8 bases are a match to TRBD2. The CDR3 consists of 13 residues. Trimming at V came to 3 bases and at J to 8 bases, leaving 4 bases not matched to a gene. Per the germline V gene, CDR1 is SGDLS and CDR2 is YYNGEE. CDR3 coding DNA: TGTGCCAGCAGCGGACTAGCGATGGATGAGCAGTTCTTC. Amino acids: CASSGLAMDEQFF.

This chain joins TRBV7-7 and TRBJ2-2, with 9 bases that match TRBD1. The V and J ends lost 5 bases and 6 bases, in that order; junction bases with no gene match: 10. CDR1 is SSHAT and CDR2 is FNYEAQ in the germline V gene (reference sequence). The CDR3 is 16 residues long. The CDR3 protein is CASSTSRDREAGELFF. CDR3 nucleotides: TGTGCCAGCAGCACGAGCCGGGACAGGGAGGCCGGGGAGCTGTTTTTT.

The sample holds a few counts of this clone. The rearrangement uses TRBV14 and TRBJ1-1; D uncertain. The germline CDR1 and CDR2 sequences are SGHDN and FVKESK. The CDR3 is 12 amino acids. V lost 7 bases and J lost 5, with 11 bases in between. CDR3 residues: CASTPTGTEAFF. The CDR3 DNA reads as TGTGCCAGCACCCCGACGGGGACTGAAGCTTTCTTT.

The V gene is TRBV6-6, the J gene TRBJ2-7; maybe TRBD1 (5 bases). Germline V CDR1 and CDR2: MNHNY, SVGAGI (reference sequence). With 6 bases removed from V and 3 bases from J, the gap between germline ends came to 12 bases. This CDR3 is 13 amino acids long. CDR3 nucleotides: TGTGCCAGCAGCCCACAGGTATTCTACGAGCAGTACTTC. Translation gives CASSPQVFYEQYF.

This clone was seen once. The chain is built from TRBV4-1 and TRBJ1-3; no clear D gene. CDR1 and CDR2 (germline): MGHRA, YSYEKL. CDR3 length: 16 residues. V lost 4 bases to trimming and J lost 0 bases, with 13 bases between them. CDR3 sequence: CASSLTDGNSGNTIYF. Here the CDR3 DNA reads TGCGCCAGCAGCCTCACGGACGGGAACTCTGGAAACACCATATATTTT.

The chain couples TRBV7-2 to TRBJ2-2; D might be TRBD2 (5 bases). V lost 2 bases, J lost 3 bases, and 16 bases lay in between. CDR3 length: 17 amino acids. CDR1 and CDR2 (germline): SGHTA, FQGNSA. This CDR3 reads CASSLRVGAAHTGELFF. As DNA, the CDR3 is TGTGCCAGCAGCTTACGGGTGGGAGCGGCGCACACCGGGGAGCTGTTTTTT. The full variable domain, with the rest looked up from reference TRBV7-2 and TRBJ2-2, is GAGVSQSPSNKVTEKGKDVELRCDPISGHTALYWYRQSLGQGLEFLIYFQGNSAPDKSGLPSDRFSAERTGGSVSTLTIQRTQQEDSAVYLCASSLRVGAAHTGELFFGEGSRLTVL.

The V call is TRBV5-1, the J call TRBJ2-7; TRBD1 aligns across 9 bases. Germline loops: CDR1 SGHRS, CDR2 YFSETQ. The CDR3 spans 14 residues. V gave up 3 bases and J gave up 5 bases; unmatched junction bases: 6. CDR3 bases: TGCGCCAGCAGCTGGTCCGGGACAGGGAACGAGCAGTACTTC. Its protein is CASSWSGTGNEQYF.

This CDR3 reads CASSLQGGGSYNEQFF. The CDR3 bases are TGCGCCAGCAGCTTACAGGGAGGGGGGTCCTACAATGAGCAGTTCTTC. The rearrangement uses TRBV5-1 and TRBJ2-1; D is possibly TRBD2 (7 bases). The ends were cut back, 2 bases at V and 1 base at J, with 13 bases in the middle. There are 16 residues in the CDR3. Germline V gene data show CDR1 as SGHRS and CDR2 as YFSETQ.

The chain has TRBV28 and TRBJ1-2, with 9 bases fitting TRBD1. This CDR3 region has 14 residues. Germline V CDR1 and CDR2: MDHEN, SYDVKM. With V trimmed by 6 bases and J by 6 bases, 8 bases remained unmatched. The CDR3 DNA sequence: TGTGCCAGCAGGTCGACAGGGGGTTACGATGGCTACACCTTC. Translated: CASRSTGGYDGYTF.